This passage covers 32 T cell receptor beta chains from one sample sequenced in a study of OX40 agonist ivuxolimab in advanced cancers. Profiling relied on immunoSEQ multiplex PCR, and the TCRdb table lists in-frame clones only, not all of them. The sample yields about 150,000 clones, approximately 94% seen once. Sequenced here: CD4+ or CD8+ T cells sorted from blood, sampled in a trial of the OX40 agonist ivuxolimab. These receptor sequences come from an adult with an advanced solid tumor such as melanoma, head and neck, liver or kidney cancer.

This clone was seen only once. The rearrangement uses TRBV1 and TRBJ2-5; the DNA was not used to check the table's D call, TRBD2. TRBV1 is noted as a pseudogene. This CDR3 has 14 residues. The CDR3 nucleotides are TGCACCAGCCTGCTCAAGGGGAGGGGGAGGACCCAGTACTTC. It specifies CTSLLKGRGRTQYF.

This chain connects TRBV6-5 to TRBJ1-4; the match to TRBD1 covers 10 bases. Looked up from germline, CDR1 is MNHEY and CDR2 is SVGAGI. This CDR3 is built from 15 residues. Trimming cost V 6 bases and J 7 bases; bases outside gene matches: 8. In nucleotides, the CDR3 is TGTGCCAGCAGAGACCCGGGACAGGGGAGTGAAAAACTGTTTTTT. It translates to CASRDPGQGSEKLFF.

The rearrangement joins TRBV28 to TRBJ1-2; 11 bases fit TRBD1. Trimming at V came to 4 bases and at J to 4 bases, leaving 8 bases not matched to a gene. The CDR3 loop spans 16 amino acids. From germline, CDR1 is MDHEN and CDR2 SYDVKM. CDR3 sequence reads: CASSWGDRGFSYGYTF. CDR3 nucleotide sequence: TGTGCCAGCAGTTGGGGGGACAGGGGGTTTAGCTATGGCTACACCTTC.

CDR3 loop: CASSKSGTGISTDTQYF. CDR3 sequence (DNA): TGCGCCAGCAGCAAATCCGGGACAGGGATAAGCACAGATACGCAGTATTTT. The rearrangement joins TRBV5-1 to TRBJ2-3; TRBD1 matches at 9 bases. This CDR3 contains 17 residues. J gave up 0 bases and V 4 bases, and 9 bases lay outside the gene matches. Germline V lookup: CDR1 SGHRS, CDR2 YFSETQ.

This rearrangement joins TRBV19 to TRBJ1-4, with 7 bases lining up with TRBD1. After removal of 8 bases from V and 8 bases from J, the junction contained 2 bases not matched to a gene. The CDR3 extends over 11 amino acids. CDR1 LNHDA and CDR2 SQIVND come from the germline V gene (reference sequence). As DNA, the CDR3 is TGTGCCAGTTCACAGGGGGAAAAACTGTTTTTT. This gives the protein CASSQGEKLFF.

V gene TRBV7-9 combines with J gene TRBJ2-3; a weak D match, TRBD1 (6 bases). Trimming removed 5 bases from V and 1 base from J, with 13 bases in between. The CDR3 extends over 15 amino acids. Germline CDR1 reads SEHNR; CDR2 reads FQNEAQ (reference sequence). The CDR3 bases are TGTGCCAGCAGCACCGACAGGCTGGGCACAGATACGCAGTATTTT. It is translated as CASSTDRLGTDTQYF.

The chain links TRBV29-1 to TRBJ1-2; D is undetermined. V lost 4 bases and J 3 bases, leaving 9 bases between the germline ends. Looked up from germline, CDR1 is SQVTM and CDR2 is ANQGSEA. The CDR3 loop spans 12 amino acids. Here the CDR3 DNA reads TGCAGCGTTGGTTCCCCCGACTATGGCTACACCTTC. Protein product: CSVGSPDYGYTF. The full variable domain, completed using reference TRBV29-1 and TRBJ1-2, is SAVISQKPSRDICQRGTSLTIQCQVDSQVTMMFWYRQQPGQSLTLIATANQGSEATYESGFVIDKFPISRPNLTFSTLTVSNMSPEDSSIYLCSVGSPDYGYTFGSGTRLTVV.

This clone was seen more than once but under ten times. The chain employs TRBV29-1 and TRBJ2-4; a possible D gene is TRBD1 (6 bases). Trimming stripped 0 bases from V and 0 bases from J, with 12 bases between. Germline assignment: CDR1 SQVTM and CDR2 ANQGSEA. The length of the CDR3 is 16 residues. CDR3 sequence (DNA): TGCAGCGTTGAAGATCTCGTGACAGGAGCCAAAAACATTCAGTACTTC. Translation gives CSVEDLVTGAKNIQYF.

CDR3: CASSSPEAGRETQYF. The CDR3 bases are TGTGCCAGCAGTAGCCCCGAGGCAGGGCGGGAGACCCAGTACTTC. The chain combines TRBV27 with TRBJ2-5; weak D call: TRBD1 (5 bases). This CDR3 comprises 15 residues. Germline-derived CDR1 and CDR2 are MNHEY and SMNVEV (reference sequence). Trimming removed 5 bases at V and 5 bases at J, with 18 bases between.

This clone was observed once. V is TRBV27 and J is TRBJ2-7; 9 positions agree with TRBD1. CDR1 MNHEY and CDR2 SMNVEV come from the germline V gene (reference sequence). Trimming cost V 3 bases and J 6 bases; bases outside gene matches: 3. The CDR3 has 13 residues. CDR3 coding DNA: TGTGCCAGCAGTTTTGACAGGGGGGCCGAGCAGTACTTC. This gives the protein CASSFDRGAEQYF.

The CDR3 region has the DNA TGTGCCAGTAGTACTACGACAGGGGGTTCCTACGAGCAGTACTTC. Its protein product is CASSTTTGGSYEQYF. V gene TRBV19 combines with J gene TRBJ2-7, with 9 bases aligning to TRBD1. There are 15 residues in the CDR3. The V and J ends lost 4 bases and 1 base, in that order; junction bases with no gene match: 5. CDR1 and CDR2 from the germline V gene are LNHDA and SQIVND (reference sequence).

The chain uses TRBV2 and TRBJ1-4, with D possibly TRBD1 on 6 matching bases. The CDR3 is made up of 13 amino acids. From germline, CDR1 is SNHLY and CDR2 FYNNEI. V lost 2 bases, J lost 11 bases, and 12 bases lay in between. The CDR3: CASSERTEPKLFF. CDR3 nucleotides: TGTGCCAGCAGTGAAAGGACAGAGCCTAAACTGTTTTTT.

The genes are TRBV19 and TRBJ1-2; no reliable D call. This CDR3 region has 16 residues. The V end was cut by 5 bases, the J end by 8 bases, with 24 bases between. The germline CDR1 and CDR2 sequences are LNHDA and SQIVND (reference sequence). This CDR3 is CASSSIGNAFLWGYTF. CDR3 DNA: TGTGCCAGTAGTTCCATCGGGAACGCCTTTCTATGGGGCTACACCTTC.

The J gene is TRBJ2-1, the V gene TRBV6-5; 8 nucleotides align to TRBD1. The junction had 6 bases not matched to a gene; V was cut back by 2 bases and J by 6 bases. Germline V gene data show CDR1 as MNHEY and CDR2 as SVGAGI. The CDR3 has 15 residues. The CDR3 spells CASSYGGRGLNEQFF. In DNA, the CDR3 is TGTGCCAGCAGTTACGGGGGCAGGGGGCTCAATGAGCAGTTCTTC.

The J gene is TRBJ2-3, the V gene TRBV30; TRBD2 aligns across 13 bases. The CDR3 has 17 residues. Germline loops: CDR1 GTSNPN, CDR2 SVGIG (reference sequence). Trimming at V came to 2 bases and at J to 3 bases, leaving 8 bases not matched to a gene. The CDR3 sequence is CAWSSRRTSGSTDTQYF. CDR3 sequence (DNA): TGTGCCTGGAGTTCCAGGAGGACTAGCGGGAGTACAGATACGCAGTATTTT.

The chain carries TRBV7-2 and TRBJ2-2; 8 bases align to TRBD1. With 2 bases clipped from V and 5 bases from J, the junction kept 4 bases outside the gene matches. The CDR3 contains 15 residues. Germline values: CDR1 SGHTA, CDR2 FQGNSA. CDR3 amino acids: CASSLTRGLTGELFF. For the CDR3, the DNA is TGTGCCAGCAGCTTAACCAGGGGGCTTACCGGGGAGCTGTTTTTT. Supplemented by reference TRBV7-2 and TRBJ2-2, the full variable domain reads GAGVSQSPSNKVTEKGKDVELRCDPISGHTALYWYRQSLGQGLEFLIYFQGNSAPDKSGLPSDRFSAERTGGSVSTLTIQRTQQEDSAVYLCASSLTRGLTGELFFGEGSRLTVL.

The rearrangement joins TRBV7-8 to TRBJ2-3; D is uncertain. This CDR3 contains 14 residues. The germline V gene encodes CDR1 SGHVS and CDR2 FQNEAQ. Trimming shortened V by 7 bases and J by 3 bases, and 14 bases separated the two germline ends. CDR3 sequence: CASNPFLRTDTQYF. DNA of the CDR3: TGTGCCAGCAACCCTTTCCTCAGGACAGATACGCAGTATTTT.

The chain has TRBV25-1 and TRBJ1-5; 7 positions match TRBD1. This CDR3 spans 13 amino acids. Germline trimming cut 7 bases from V and 6 bases from J; bases unmatched to any gene: 6. Germline V gives CDR1 MGHDK, CDR2 SYGVNS. The CDR3 sequence: CASKGAGAQPQHF. The DNA of the CDR3 is TGTGCCAGCAAGGGGGCCGGGGCTCAGCCCCAGCATTTT.

The chain carries TRBV9 and TRBJ2-7; D gene unclear. Germline V gene sequence: CDR1 SGDLS, CDR2 YYNGEE. V was clipped by 4 bases and J by 4 bases, with 15 bases between them. This CDR3 spans 14 amino acids. The DNA of the CDR3 is TGTGCCAGCAGCCCCAGTCCGGACGGATACGAGCAGTACTTC. The encoded protein is CASSPSPDGYEQYF. Drawing the rest from reference TRBV9 and TRBJ2-7, the complete variable domain is DSGVTQTPKHLITATGQRVTLRCSPRSGDLSVYWYQQSLDQGLQFLIQYYNGEERAKGNILERFSAQQFPDLHSELNLSSLELGDSALYFCASSPSPDGYEQYFGPGTRLTVT.

The chain recombines TRBV27 with TRBJ1-5; no clear D gene. The CDR3 is 14 residues long. With 3 bases removed from V and 4 bases from J, the gap between germline ends came to 10 bases. Germline V gives CDR1 MNHEY, CDR2 SMNVEV (reference sequence). The CDR3 DNA sequence: TGTGCCAGCAGTTTTCGGGTGGGGAATCAGCCCCAGCATTTT. It codes for CASSFRVGNQPQHF.

The CDR3 bases are TGTGCCAGCAGTTTGGTGGACGAGCAGTACTTC. The encoded protein is CASSLVDEQYF. The chain uses TRBV28 and TRBJ2-7; D not resolved. Germline-derived CDR1 and CDR2 are MDHEN and SYDVKM. The CDR3 totals 11 residues. The V end lost 3 bases, the J end lost 5 bases, and 5 bases lay between the germline ends.

The J gene is TRBJ2-7, the V gene TRBV19; TRBD1 matches at 9 bases. Per germline, CDR1 LNHDA and CDR2 SQIVND (reference sequence). This CDR3 region has 18 residues. Trimming at V came to 5 bases and at J to 2 bases, leaving 16 bases not matched to a gene. The CDR3 bases are TGTGCCAGTAGTTTTAGGGAGAACAGGGGGCCAATCACCTACGAGCAGTACTTC. It codes for CASSFRENRGPITYEQYF.

This sequence joins TRBV7-6 and TRBJ2-2; 8 nucleotides align to TRBD2. The CDR3 totals 15 residues. V was clipped by 3 bases and J by 5 bases; unmatched bases: 5. The germline V gene has CDR1 SGHVS and CDR2 FNYEAQ. The CDR3 loop reads CASSFGGAGTGELFF. Here the CDR3 DNA reads TGTGCCAGCAGCTTCGGGGGGGCTGGTACCGGGGAGCTGTTTTTT.

This rearrangement joins TRBV7-9 to TRBJ1-2, with D unresolved. In germline, CDR1 is SEHNR, CDR2 FQNEAQ (reference sequence). Trimming pared 5 bases from V and 3 bases from J, leaving 10 bases between. There are 13 residues in the CDR3. This CDR3 reads CASSPTVHYGYTF. In DNA, the CDR3 is TGTGCCAGCAGCCCGACGGTCCACTATGGCTACACCTTC.

The chain recombines TRBV5-6 with TRBJ1-1, with unresolved D. Trimming took off 4 bases at V and 4 bases at J, with 14 bases between the two ends. The CDR3 covers 14 residues. CDR1 is SGHDT, CDR2 YYEEEE, per germline. CDR3 bases: TGTGCCAGCAGCCTGAGGGAAACGGGCACTGAAGCTTTCTTT. It translates to CASSLRETGTEAFF. The variable domain in full, completed from reference TRBV5-6 and TRBJ1-1, reads DAGVTQSPTHLIKTRGQQVTLRCSPKSGHDTVSWYQQALGQGPQFIFQYYEEEERQRGNFPDRFSGHQFPNYSSELNVNALLLGDSALYLCASSLRETGTEAFFGQGTRLTVV.

The chain links TRBV5-1 to TRBJ1-6; 8 nucleotides align to TRBD1. Germline values: CDR1 SGHRS, CDR2 YFSETQ. Germline trimming cut 2 bases from V and 0 bases from J; bases unmatched to any gene: 7. The CDR3 contains 18 residues. The CDR3 DNA reads as TGCGCCAGCAGCTTAGGGGACAGGCGGAGCTCCTATAATTCACCCCTCCACTTT. It encodes CASSLGDRRSSYNSPLHF.

The table lists this clone with a count of one. This chain links TRBV5-1 with TRBJ2-7; D not certain. From germline, CDR1 is SGHRS and CDR2 YFSETQ. Trimming cost V 4 bases and J 2 bases, with 16 bases left between them. CDR3 length equals 15 residues. The CDR3 DNA reads TGCGCCAGCAGCCCTACCGTACAGCAAGCCTACGAGCAGTACTTC. It translates to CASSPTVQQAYEQYF. The full variable domain, in which reference TRBV5-1 and TRBJ2-7 provide the parts outside the CDR3, is KAGVTQTPRYLIKTRGQQVTLSCSPISGHRSVSWYQQTPGQGLQFLFEYFSETQRNKGNFPGRFSGRQFSNSRSEMNVSTLELGDSALYLCASSPTVQQAYEQYFGPGTRLTVT.

The chain couples TRBV15 to TRBJ1-1; D is possibly TRBD1 (5 bases). The CDR3 covers 15 residues. V was pared by 3 bases and J by 6 bases, with 17 bases between. Germline CDR1 and CDR2: LNHNV and YYDKDF (reference sequence). CDR3 sequence (DNA): TGTGCCACCAGCAGGGCCATAAGGGACGTATCTGAAGCTTTCTTT. Encoded protein: CATSRAIRDVSEAFF.

V usage is TRBV9 and J usage is TRBJ2-5; unclear D gene. The germline gives CDR1 SGDLS, CDR2 YYNGEE. There are 13 residues in the CDR3. V shed 4 bases and J shed 1 base, with 8 bases lying between them. This chain's CDR3 is CASSRRPQETQYF. The CDR3 region has the DNA TGTGCCAGCAGCCGCCGACCCCAAGAGACCCAGTACTTC.

V is TRBV27 and J is TRBJ1-3, with TRBD1 as a possible D gene (6 bases). The CDR3 spans 17 residues. Germline assignment: CDR1 MNHEY and CDR2 SMNVEV (reference sequence). With 5 bases removed from V and 0 bases from J, the gap between germline ends came to 17 bases. The chain's CDR3 is CASSAWTELYSGNTIYF. The CDR3 DNA sequence: TGTGCCAGCAGTGCCTGGACAGAACTCTACTCTGGAAACACCATATATTTT.

V gene TRBV5-1 combines with J gene TRBJ1-2; tentatively, D is TRBD1 (5 bases). This CDR3 contains 14 residues. V was cut by 0 bases and J by 4 bases, with 10 bases left in between. CDR1 and CDR2 from the germline V gene are SGHRS and YFSETQ. CDR3 DNA sequence: TGCGCCAGCAGCTTGGAGGGGTTTGGCTATGGCTACACCTTC. Translation: CASSLEGFGYGYTF.

The chain employs TRBV4-1 and TRBJ1-6, with 9 nucleotides matching TRBD1. V was pared by 2 bases and J by 7 bases, with 6 bases of the junction left unmatched. This CDR3 has 16 amino acids. Germline V gene lookup returns CDR1 MGHRA and CDR2 YSYEKL. The CDR3 sequence: CASSQPPGQGNSPLHF. The DNA of the CDR3 is TGCGCCAGCAGCCAACCCCCGGGACAGGGAAATTCACCCCTCCACTTT.